The 3 T cell receptor beta chains presented below share a single source sample, sequenced in a study of T cell clonality in common variable immunodeficiency. The study's findings and limits: In common variable immunodeficiency, TCR beta chains reportedly carried fewer deletions and N-nucleotide insertions.

No antigens are known for them. Some clones are missing from TCRdb's copy, which holds only in-frame ones; the method was immunoSEQ multiplex PCR. Singletons are absent from the sample, which has just over 25,000 clones. Sample: peripheral blood mononuclear cells. These receptors all stem from a human donor with common variable immunodeficiency.

This clone was recorded many times. The missing CDR3 end, 3 residues past where the read stops, is filled in from the germline J gene. V and J are TRBV14 and TRBJ1-6, with 7 bases that match TRBD1. Germline V gene sequence: CDR1 SGHDN, CDR2 FVKESK. The CDR3 has 15 residues. V lost 1 base, J lost 7 bases, and 4 bases stayed unmatched. CDR3 bases read: TGTGCCAGCAGCCAAGGTCAGGACAGGAATTCACCC. Residues: CASSQGQDRNSP. The CDR3, in full, reads CASSQGQDRNSPLHF.

Comments on this clone: The read terminates 3 residues ahead of where the CDR3 ends, so the germline J gene completes it. The chain joins TRBV7-9 to TRBJ2-7, with 9 bases matching TRBD1. This CDR3 is built from 14 residues. Germline V lookup: CDR1 SEHNR, CDR2 FQNEAQ (reference sequence). J gave up 4 bases and V 7 bases, and 8 bases lay outside the gene matches. CDR3 DNA (partial): TGTGCCAGCACGGGCCGGGACAGGGAGTACGAG. It encodes CASTGRDREYE. The CDR3, in full, reads CASTGRDREYEQYF.

This clone was seen many times. The read stops 3 residues short of the end of the CDR3; the missing end is completed from the germline J gene. This rearrangement joins TRBV18 to TRBJ1-2; the D gene is possibly TRBD1 (6 bases). The CDR3 loop spans 12 amino acids. Germline loops: CDR1 KGHSH, CDR2 LQKENI. The CDR3 loop is CASSPSGDGYTF. Partial CDR3 DNA: TGTGCCAGCTCTCCGTCAGGGGACGGC. Filled out from reference TRBV18 and TRBJ1-2, the complete variable domain reads NAGVMQNPRHLVRRRGQEARLRCSPMKGHSHVYWYRQLPEEGLKFMVYLQKENIIDESGMPKERFSAEFPKEGPSILRIQQVVRGDSAAYFCASSPSGDGYTFGSGTRLTVV.